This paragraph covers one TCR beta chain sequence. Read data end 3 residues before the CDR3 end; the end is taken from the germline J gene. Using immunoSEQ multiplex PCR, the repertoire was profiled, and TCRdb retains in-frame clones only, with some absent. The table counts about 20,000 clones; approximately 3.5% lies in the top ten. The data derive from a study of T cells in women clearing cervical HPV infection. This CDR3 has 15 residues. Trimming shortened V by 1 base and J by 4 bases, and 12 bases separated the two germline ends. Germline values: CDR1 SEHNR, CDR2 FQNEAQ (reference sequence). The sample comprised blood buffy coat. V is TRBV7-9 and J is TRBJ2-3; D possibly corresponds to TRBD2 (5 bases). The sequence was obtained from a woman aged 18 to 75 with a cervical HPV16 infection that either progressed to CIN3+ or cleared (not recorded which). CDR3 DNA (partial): TGTGCCAGCAGCTTAGGGACTTACGGGCCAGATACG. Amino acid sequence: CASSLGTYGPDT. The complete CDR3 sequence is CASSLGTYGPDTQYF.